These 23 T cell receptor beta chains originate from one sample sequenced in a study of blood T cell repertoires in COVID-19 (dated by TCRdb to the early 2020s). The library was generated by the immunoSEQ multiplex PCR assay. Entries here come from immuneACCESS through TCRdb and include only in-frame sequences with V and J called. Some clones fail to appear in such tables; in the studies checked, an unresolved V gene covers under half of the shortfall, and the cause of the remainder is unknown. Recorded for this sample are 55,000 to 80,000 clones; 88% of them occurred a single time. In total, the top ten clones hold 1% to 1.5% of the sample. Material: peripheral blood. The receptor set was obtained from a woman in her sixties with acute or convalescent COVID-19.

The chain combines TRBV6-2 or TRBV6-3 with TRBJ2-5; 14 bases fit TRBD2. Germline V CDR1 and CDR2: MNHEY, SVGEGT. V gave up 4 bases and J gave up 4 bases; unmatched junction bases: 2. The length of the CDR3 is 15 residues. CDR3: CASSLGLAGVETQYF. The DNA of the CDR3 is TGTGCCAGCAGTTTGGGACTAGCGGGAGTAGAGACCCAGTACTTC.

The rearrangement links TRBV19 to TRBJ1-5; 12 nucleotides match TRBD1. The length of the CDR3 is 18 residues. CDR1 is LNHDA and CDR2 is SQIVND in the germline V gene (reference sequence). V lost 6 bases, J lost 2 bases, and 11 bases stayed unmatched. CDR3 residues: CASSRDRGLGTGNQPQHF. CDR3 bases: TGTGCCAGTAGCCGGGACAGGGGGCTTGGAACGGGCAATCAGCCCCAGCATTTT. Together with reference TRBV19 and TRBJ1-5, the CDR3 gives the full variable domain: DGGITQSPKYLFRKEGQNVTLSCEQNLNHDAMYWYRQDPGQGLRLIYYSQIVNDFQKGDIAEGYSVSREKKESFPLTVTSAQKNPTAFYLCASSRDRGLGTGNQPQHFGDGTRLSIL.

The V call is TRBV19, the J call TRBJ2-5; a possible D gene is TRBD1 (6 bases). With 5 bases removed from V and 9 bases from J, the gap between germline ends came to 16 bases. The CDR3 is 13 amino acids. The V gene's germline CDR1 is LNHDA and CDR2 SQIVND (reference sequence). CDR3 DNA: TGTGCCAGTAGTTTAGGTCTACAGGGAGCCCAGTACTTC. It encodes CASSLGLQGAQYF. Using reference TRBV19 and TRBJ2-5 for the parts outside the CDR3, the full variable domain is DGGITQSPKYLFRKEGQNVTLSCEQNLNHDAMYWYRQDPGQGLRLIYYSQIVNDFQKGDIAEGYSVSREKKESFPLTVTSAQKNPTAFYLCASSLGLQGAQYFGPGTRLLVL.

The V and J genes are TRBV7-2 and TRBJ1-5; 9 bases match TRBD1. Germline V CDR1 and CDR2: SGHTA, FQGNSA. The CDR3 covers 15 residues. The V and J ends lost 1 base and 5 bases, in that order; junction bases with no gene match: 3. The CDR3 loop reads CASSLVGQGYQPQHF. For the CDR3, the DNA is TGTGCCAGCAGCTTAGTGGGACAGGGTTATCAGCCCCAGCATTTT.

The rearrangement uses TRBV5-1 and TRBJ2-5; D is possibly TRBD2 (6 bases). Germline V gives CDR1 SGHRS, CDR2 YFSETQ. The CDR3 has 15 residues. V was cut by 0 bases and J by 2 bases, with 11 bases left in between. CDR3 nucleotide sequence: TGCGCCAGCAGCTTGGGTCTAGCGAGGCAAGAGACCCAGTACTTC. Its protein product is CASSLGLARQETQYF.

The genes are TRBV21-1 and TRBJ1-2; the D call TRBD1 from the table was never checked on the DNA. TRBV21-1 is noted as a pseudogene. The CDR3 sequence is 16 residues long. This CDR3 reads CASSKAWDRSNYGYTF. The CDR3 DNA is TGTGCCAGCAGCAAAGCGTGGGACAGGAGTAACTATGGCTACACCTTC.

The gene calls are TRBV28 and TRBJ1-2; TRBD1 might be the D (5 bases). The V gene lost 7 bases and the J gene lost 0 bases, with 15 bases spanning the gap. There are 15 residues in the CDR3. Germline V CDR1 and CDR2: MDHEN, SYDVKM. The CDR3 bases are TGTGCCAGCAAGGCAGGGCGACAAACTAACTATGGCTACACCTTC. The encoded protein is CASKAGRQTNYGYTF.

This clone has just one count. The chain carries TRBV12-5 and TRBJ2-1, with TRBD1 as a possible D gene (5 bases). Germline lookup yields CDR1 LGHNT and CDR2 FRNRAP. This CDR3 has 16 amino acids. The germline V and J ends were trimmed by 2 bases and 3 bases, with 14 bases remaining between them. In DNA form, the CDR3 reads TGTGCTAGTGGTTTGACTGTGTCAGGGTTCTACAATGAGCAGTTCTTC. It yields the protein CASGLTVSGFYNEQFF.

This sequence joins TRBV19 and TRBJ1-1; possible D gene TRBD1, 6 bases. Trimming stripped 3 bases from V and 5 bases from J, with 13 bases between. The CDR3 is made up of 14 amino acids. CDR1 and CDR2 from the germline V gene are LNHDA and SQIVND (reference sequence). The CDR3 here is CASSMGGRNTEAFF. Here the CDR3 DNA reads TGTGCCAGTAGTATGGGGGGGCGGAATACTGAAGCTTTCTTT.

This CDR3 is CASSDSGGWEQYV. CDR3 nucleotides: TGTGCCAGCAGTGATTCGGGAGGGTGGGAGCAGTACGTC. The rearrangement uses TRBV2 and TRBJ2-7; 8 bases map to TRBD2. V was clipped by 3 bases and J by 7 bases; unmatched bases: 5. Germline CDR1 and CDR2: SNHLY and FYNNEI. This CDR3 has 13 amino acids.

V and J are TRBV6-1 and TRBJ1-1, with a possible D match to TRBD1 (6 bases). The CDR3 spans 15 residues. The germline CDR1 and CDR2 sequences are MNHNS and SASEGT. V was clipped by 3 bases and J by 3 bases, with 14 bases between them. The CDR3 sequence is CASSDPTGSYTEAFF. The CDR3 region has the DNA TGTGCCAGCAGTGACCCAACAGGGTCTTACACTGAAGCTTTCTTT.

Comment on this clone: Different DNA sequences within this sample yield the same CDR3. The J gene is TRBJ1-1, the V gene TRBV5-1; possibly TRBD1 for D (6 bases). With 4 bases removed from V and 2 bases from J, the gap between germline ends came to 12 bases. The CDR3 covers 14 residues. In germline, CDR1 is SGHRS, CDR2 YFSETQ. The CDR3 sequence is CASSNGQPNTEAFF. CDR3 sequence (DNA): TGCGCCAGCAGCAATGGACAGCCTAACACTGAAGCTTTCTTT.

This sequence joins TRBV28 and TRBJ1-1; D is unresolved. The V end was cut by 8 bases, the J end by 3 bases, with 16 bases between. The CDR3 is 14 residues long. In germline, CDR1 is MDHEN, CDR2 SYDVKM. For the CDR3, the DNA is TGTGCCAGCTATACGCCGGGTGGCGACACTGAAGCTTTCTTT. This gives the protein CASYTPGGDTEAFF.

This rearrangement joins TRBV2 to TRBJ1-1; 7 nucleotides agree with TRBD1. CDR1 is SNHLY, CDR2 FYNNEI, per germline. V gave up 6 bases and J gave up 4 bases; unmatched junction bases: 17. The CDR3 totals 17 residues. The CDR3 bases are TGTGCCAGCAGCGAAAACCCCTGGGGGCAGGGGGGCACTGAAGCTTTCTTT. As protein: CASSENPWGQGGTEAFF.

The chain couples TRBV6-5 to TRBJ2-1; 9 nucleotides align to TRBD2. V trimming: 10 bases; J trimming: 1 base; junction bases outside the gene matches: 5. The CDR3 has 14 amino acids. The germline CDR1 and CDR2 sequences are MNHEY and SVGAGI. The CDR3 is CATVAGESYNEQFF. The CDR3 region has the DNA TGTGCCACCGTAGCGGGAGAGTCCTACAATGAGCAGTTCTTC.

The rearrangement uses TRBV5-1 and TRBJ2-2; 7 bases align to TRBD1. The germline CDR1 and CDR2 sequences are SGHRS and YFSETQ. The ends lost 4 bases at V and 4 bases at J; junction bases unmatched: 7. This CDR3 region has 15 residues. CDR3 DNA: TGCGCCAGCAGCCTACGGGCAGGGGGCACCGGGGAGCTGTTTTTT. Translation: CASSLRAGGTGELFF.

The V call is TRBV5-1, the J call TRBJ1-1; D may be TRBD1 (6 bases). Trimming took off 4 bases at V and 4 bases at J, with 11 bases between the two ends. The CDR3 extends over 13 amino acids. The germline V gene encodes CDR1 SGHRS and CDR2 YFSETQ. CDR3 nucleotide sequence: TGCGCCAGCAGCAGGGGGTCTGGCACTGAAGCTTTCTTT. Its protein is CASSRGSGTEAFF.

This chain connects TRBV27 to TRBJ1-6; tentative D call: TRBD1 (5 bases). The CDR3 runs to 14 residues. Germline V lookup: CDR1 MNHEY, CDR2 SMNVEV (reference sequence). The V and J ends lost 3 bases and 10 bases respectively, with 13 bases between them. The CDR3: CASSFIGAPSPLHF. The CDR3 DNA reads as TGTGCCAGCAGTTTTATTGGGGCCCCGTCACCCCTCCACTTT.

This clone was detected only once. The chain couples TRBV7-2 to TRBJ2-3; D unclear. Germline V gene data show CDR1 as SGHTA and CDR2 as FQGNSA. CDR3 length: 11 amino acids. With 3 bases removed from V and 4 bases from J, the gap between germline ends came to 2 bases. The CDR3 DNA is TGTGCCAGCAGCTTCTCAGATACGCAGTATTTT. As protein: CASSFSDTQYF.

The V and J genes are TRBV24-1 and TRBJ2-5, with a possible D match to TRBD2 (6 bases). With 1 base removed from V and 4 bases from J, the gap between germline ends came to 27 bases. Germline CDR1 reads KGHDR; CDR2 reads SFDVKD. The CDR3 covers 20 residues. In DNA, the CDR3 is TGTGCCACCAGTGATTTTTCCCTCCCTACGTCCGGAGGGCCACTAGAGACCCAGTACTTC. Its translation: CATSDFSLPTSGGPLETQYF.

Points on this clone: The junction and the germline gene differ at one end; a read error may be behind it. Other nucleotide sequences from this sample produce the same CDR3. The gene calls are TRBV4-2 and TRBJ1-3; a weak D match, TRBD1 (5 bases). Germline CDR1 is LGHNA and CDR2 is YNFKEQ. The CDR3 runs to 16 residues. The DNA for the CDR3 is TGTGCCAGCAGTCAAGGGGCCCCCGGGAACGGAAACACCATATATTTT. Amino acid sequence: CASSQGAPGNGNTIYF.

The V gene is TRBV28, the J gene TRBJ2-7, with TRBD1 as a possible D gene (5 bases). This CDR3 comprises 14 residues. V lost 2 bases to trimming and J lost 6 bases, with 14 bases between them. Germline loops: CDR1 MDHEN, CDR2 SYDVKM. Written as DNA, the CDR3 is TGTGCCAGCAGTTTAGGGGCTTGGGGTTCCGAGCAGTACGTC. It translates to CASSLGAWGSEQYV.

V gene TRBV19 combines with J gene TRBJ1-5; unclear D gene. Trimming shortened V by 5 bases and J by 0 bases, and 8 bases separated the two germline ends. CDR1 and CDR2 (germline): LNHDA, SQIVND (reference sequence). The CDR3 is made up of 14 amino acids. The CDR3 DNA follows: TGTGCCAGTAGTCCCGTCTTTAGCAATCAGCCCCAGCATTTT. Protein: CASSPVFSNQPQHF.